This T cell receptor (beta chain) was recorded in a study of somatic mutations in cytotoxic T cells in rheumatoid arthritis. Looking at the study overall: Right after diagnosis, and before any treatment had started, patient peripheral blood (over 28 ml EDTA) was drawn.

Clones were sequenced by immunoSEQ multiplex PCR, and TCRdb holds only the in-frame ones, with some missing. The sample lists roughly 4,500 clones, 80% to 90% occurring once. Broader study findings: Among patients with rheumatoid arthritis, but not healthy controls, CD8+ clonality increased with age.

Comments on this clone: The antigen is undetermined.

The sample was CD8+ T cells sorted from blood. This TCR derives from a woman between 65 and 79 years old with rheumatoid arthritis.

The CDR3 here is CATSSGYEQYF. DNA of the CDR3: TGTGCCACCTCTAGCGGCTACGAGCAGTACTTC. The gene calls are TRBV27 and TRBJ2-7; 7 positions agree with TRBD2. The trim removed 10 bases at V and 3 bases at J, leaving 3 bases unmatched. CDR1 and CDR2 (germline): MNHEY, SMNVEV (reference sequence). The CDR3 contains 11 residues.